The 6 T cell receptor beta chains below come from one sample, sequenced in a study of Ad26.COV2.S vaccination and SARS-CoV-2 variants. Treatment: around 19 received Ad26.COV2.S at low or high dose, single or two shots; several received placebo; per-sample allocation not given. Material that was analyzed had been drawn on day 63 after the first vaccine or placebo injection. Libraries were prepared by immunoSEQ multiplex PCR; TCRdb keeps only in-frame clonotypes and omits some of them. This sample has more than 400,000 clones, with 80% to 95% found just once. Specimen: peripheral blood, collected in a trial of Ad26.COV2.S vaccine versus placebo. The source is a person between 18 and 65 years old who received the Ad26.COV2.S COVID-19 vaccine or a placebo.

The J gene is TRBJ1-1, the V gene TRBV4-1; no clear D gene. The CDR3 sequence is 15 residues long. Looked up from germline, CDR1 is MGHRA and CDR2 is YSYEKL. Trimming stripped 4 bases from V and 2 bases from J, with 14 bases between. CDR3 nucleotide sequence: TGCGCCAGCAGCCTATCGGAAAGGGCCAACACTGAAGCTTTCTTT. Its protein is CASSLSERANTEAFF.

J is TRBJ2-1 and V is TRBV5-8, with 8 bases matching TRBD1. From germline, CDR1 is SGHTS and CDR2 YDEGEE. The CDR3 runs to 15 residues. The J segment lost 6 bases and the V segment lost 4 bases, leaving 9 bases of the junction unmatched. CDR3 sequence (DNA): TGTGCCAGCAGCATGGGACAGGTTCAGGCCAATGAGCAGTTCTTC. Protein: CASSMGQVQANEQFF.

This rearrangement joins TRBV7-6 to TRBJ2-5; D unclear. Per germline, CDR1 SGHVS and CDR2 FNYEAQ. The CDR3 covers 15 residues. Trimming removed 5 bases from V and 0 bases from J, with 13 bases in between. CDR3 DNA: TGTGCCAGCAGCCGAATGCCCCGGAACCAAGAGACCCAGTACTTC. It translates to CASSRMPRNQETQYF.

This chain connects TRBV27 to TRBJ2-1; D gene uncertain. Germline lookup yields CDR1 MNHEY and CDR2 SMNVEV (reference sequence). CDR3 size: 15 residues. Trimming left V 10 bases short and J 6 bases short, with 22 bases between. The chain's CDR3 is CATSPLGPPGNEQFF. For the CDR3, the DNA is TGTGCCACCTCCCCCTTGGGTCCACCGGGCAATGAGCAGTTCTTC.

This clone was seen a few times. V is TRBV5-6 and J is TRBJ1-6; a possible D gene is TRBD1 (5 bases). Trimming took off 2 bases at V and 14 bases at J, with 23 bases between the two ends. Per germline, CDR1 SGHDT and CDR2 YYEEEE. The CDR3 sequence is 16 residues long. The CDR3 sequence is CASSFGVTGQGKALHF. CDR3 in DNA: TGTGCCAGCAGCTTTGGTGTGACCGGCCAGGGAAAGGCCCTCCACTTT.

This clone was recorded once. J is TRBJ1-1 and V is TRBV20-1; a possible D gene is TRBD1 (6 bases). This CDR3 contains 12 residues. V was pared by 3 bases and J by 5 bases, with 10 bases between. CDR1 DFQATT and CDR2 SNEGSKA come from the germline V gene (reference sequence). The CDR3 region is CSASEGGTEAFF. CDR3 DNA: TGCAGTGCTAGTGAAGGGGGTACTGAAGCTTTCTTT.